What follows are 4 T cell receptor beta chains derived from one specimen sequenced in a study of CXCR3-negative and CXCR3-positive naive CD8 T cells. The authors prepared UMI-labeled TRB cDNA libraries by 5' RACE. TCRdb reanalyzed the 5' RACE reads, giving one entry per CDR3 protein sequence and no DNA. In all, the sample yields some 130,000 distinct CDR3 sequences. Sequencing was carried out using naive CXCR3- CD8+ T cells from blood. Subset of the sample: CD45RO-CCR7+CD27+CD95- naive CD8+ T cells lacking CXCR3 (TNR3-). These receptors all come from a human donor in good health. Some clones in this sample may be carry-over from other donors' samples.

The chain joins TRBV5-1 to TRBJ1-2; TCRdb gives TRBD1 as the D gene, but with no DNA this cannot be confirmed. The CDR3 spans 15 residues. Germline CDR1 is SGHRS and CDR2 is YFSETQ. The CDR3 protein is CASSLYLDSQEGYTF.

This rearrangement joins TRBV7-9 to TRBJ2-1. The CDR3 is 14 amino acids. Germline assignment: CDR1 SEHNR and CDR2 FQNEAQ (reference sequence). CDR3: CASIGELKNNEQFF.

The chain employs TRBV20-1 and TRBJ2-2; TCRdb lists TRBD2, though no DNA is available to test this call. CDR3 length: 19 amino acids. Germline CDR1 and CDR2: DFQATT and SNEGSKA (reference sequence). The CDR3 sequence is CSARDWGLAGGPRTGELFF.

The V gene is TRBV13, the J gene TRBJ2-1; the TCRdb D gene call, TRBD2, has no DNA to confirm it. Germline values: CDR1 PRHDT, CDR2 FYEKMQ (reference sequence). The CDR3 covers 15 residues. The CDR3 region is CASSQPGLALNEQFF.